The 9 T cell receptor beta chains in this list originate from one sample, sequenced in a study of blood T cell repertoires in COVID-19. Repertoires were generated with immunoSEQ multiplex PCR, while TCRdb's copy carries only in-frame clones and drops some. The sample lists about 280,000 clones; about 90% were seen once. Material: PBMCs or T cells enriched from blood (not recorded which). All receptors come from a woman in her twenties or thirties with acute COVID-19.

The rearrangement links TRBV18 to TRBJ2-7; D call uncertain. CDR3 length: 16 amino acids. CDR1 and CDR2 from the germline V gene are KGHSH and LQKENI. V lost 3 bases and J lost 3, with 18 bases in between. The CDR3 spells CASSPITTPLYYEQYF. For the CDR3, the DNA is TGTGCCAGCTCACCGATTACTACCCCTCTCTACTACGAGCAGTACTTC.

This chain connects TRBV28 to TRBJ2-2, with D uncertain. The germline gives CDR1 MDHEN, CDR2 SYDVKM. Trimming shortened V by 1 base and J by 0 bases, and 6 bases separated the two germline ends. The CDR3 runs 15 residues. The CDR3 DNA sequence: TGTGCCAGCAGTTTATCTATAGCGAACACCGGGGAGCTGTTTTTT. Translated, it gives CASSLSIANTGELFF.

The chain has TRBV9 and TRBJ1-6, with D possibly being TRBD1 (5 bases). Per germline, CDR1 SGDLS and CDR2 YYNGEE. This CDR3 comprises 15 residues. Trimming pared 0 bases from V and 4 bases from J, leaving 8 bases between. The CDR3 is CASSVGQGYNSPLHF. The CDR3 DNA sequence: TGTGCCAGCAGCGTAGGGCAGGGATATAATTCACCCCTCCACTTT.

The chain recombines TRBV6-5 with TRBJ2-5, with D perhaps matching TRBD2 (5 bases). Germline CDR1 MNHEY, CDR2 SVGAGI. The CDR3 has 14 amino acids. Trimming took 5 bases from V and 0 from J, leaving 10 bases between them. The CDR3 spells CASSPLGDQETQYF. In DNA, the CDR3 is TGTGCCAGCAGTCCTCTCGGGGACCAAGAGACCCAGTACTTC.

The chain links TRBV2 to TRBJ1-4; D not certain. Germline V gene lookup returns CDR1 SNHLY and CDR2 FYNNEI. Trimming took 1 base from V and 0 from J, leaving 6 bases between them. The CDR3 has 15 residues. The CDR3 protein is CASSEDISTNEKLFF. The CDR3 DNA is TGTGCCAGCAGTGAAGACATCTCAACTAATGAAAAACTGTTTTTT.

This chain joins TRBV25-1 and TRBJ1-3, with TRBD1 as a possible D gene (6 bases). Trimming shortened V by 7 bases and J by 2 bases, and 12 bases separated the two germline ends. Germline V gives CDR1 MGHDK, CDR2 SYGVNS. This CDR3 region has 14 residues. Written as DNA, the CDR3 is TGTGCCAGCACCCCGACAGGTACTGGAAACACCATATATTTT. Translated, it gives CASTPTGTGNTIYF. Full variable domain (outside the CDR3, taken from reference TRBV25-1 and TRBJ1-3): EADIYQTPRYLVIGTGKKITLECSQTMGHDKMYWYQQDPGMELHLIHYSYGVNSTEKGDLSSESTVSRIRTEHFPLTLESARPSHTSQYLCASTPTGTGNTIYFGEGSWLTVV.

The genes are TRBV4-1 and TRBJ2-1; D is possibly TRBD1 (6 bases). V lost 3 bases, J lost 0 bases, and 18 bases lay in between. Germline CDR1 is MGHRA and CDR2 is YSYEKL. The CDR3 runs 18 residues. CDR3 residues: CASSQEARTGFSYNEQFF. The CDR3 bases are TGCGCCAGCAGCCAGGAAGCTCGTACAGGGTTCTCCTACAATGAGCAGTTCTTC.

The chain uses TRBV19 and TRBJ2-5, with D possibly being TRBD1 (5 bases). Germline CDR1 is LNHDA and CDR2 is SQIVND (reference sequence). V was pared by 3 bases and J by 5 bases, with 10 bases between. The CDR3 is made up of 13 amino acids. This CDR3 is CASSIPGWETQYF. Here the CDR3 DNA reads TGTGCCAGTAGTATTCCAGGGTGGGAGACCCAGTACTTC. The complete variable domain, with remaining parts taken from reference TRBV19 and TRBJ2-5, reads DGGITQSPKYLFRKEGQNVTLSCEQNLNHDAMYWYRQDPGQGLRLIYYSQIVNDFQKGDIAEGYSVSREKKESFPLTVTSAQKNPTAFYLCASSIPGWETQYFGPGTRLLVL.

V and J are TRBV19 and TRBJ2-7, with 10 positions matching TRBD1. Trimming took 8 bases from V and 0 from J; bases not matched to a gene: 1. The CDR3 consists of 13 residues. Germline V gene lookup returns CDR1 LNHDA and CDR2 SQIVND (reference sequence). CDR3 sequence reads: CASGTGASYEQYF. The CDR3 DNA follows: TGTGCCAGTGGGACAGGGGCCTCCTACGAGCAGTACTTC.